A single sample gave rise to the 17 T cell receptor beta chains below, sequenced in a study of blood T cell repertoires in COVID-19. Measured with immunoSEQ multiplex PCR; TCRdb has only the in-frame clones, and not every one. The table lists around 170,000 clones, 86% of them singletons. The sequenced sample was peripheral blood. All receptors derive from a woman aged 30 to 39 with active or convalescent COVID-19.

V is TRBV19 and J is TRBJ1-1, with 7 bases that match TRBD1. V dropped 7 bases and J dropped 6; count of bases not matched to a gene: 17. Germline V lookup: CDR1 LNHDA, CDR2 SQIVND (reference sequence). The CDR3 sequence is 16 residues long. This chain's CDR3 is CASTTSFSTGNAEAFF. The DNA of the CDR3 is TGTGCCAGTACCACTTCCTTTTCGACAGGGAATGCTGAAGCTTTCTTT.

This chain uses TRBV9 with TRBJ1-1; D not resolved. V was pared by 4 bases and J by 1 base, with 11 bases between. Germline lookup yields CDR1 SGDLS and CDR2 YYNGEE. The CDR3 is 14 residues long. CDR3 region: CASSPQAQNTEAFF. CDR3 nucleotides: TGTGCCAGCAGCCCCCAGGCGCAGAACACTGAAGCTTTCTTT. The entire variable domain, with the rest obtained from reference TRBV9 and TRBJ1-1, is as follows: DSGVTQTPKHLITATGQRVTLRCSPRSGDLSVYWYQQSLDQGLQFLIQYYNGEERAKGNILERFSAQQFPDLHSELNLSSLELGDSALYFCASSPQAQNTEAFFGQGTRLTVV.

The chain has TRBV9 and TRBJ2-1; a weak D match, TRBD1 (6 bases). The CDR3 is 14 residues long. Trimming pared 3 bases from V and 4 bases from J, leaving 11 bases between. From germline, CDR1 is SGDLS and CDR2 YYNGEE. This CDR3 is CASSAGDTYNEQFF. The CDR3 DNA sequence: TGTGCCAGCAGCGCTGGGGACACTTACAATGAGCAGTTCTTC.

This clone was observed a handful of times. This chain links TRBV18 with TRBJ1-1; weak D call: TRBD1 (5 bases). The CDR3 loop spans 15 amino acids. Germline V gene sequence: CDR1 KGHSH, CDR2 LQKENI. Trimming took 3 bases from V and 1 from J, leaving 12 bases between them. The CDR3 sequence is CASSPFDGQNTEAFF. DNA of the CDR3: TGTGCCAGCTCACCCTTCGACGGACAGAACACTGAAGCTTTCTTT. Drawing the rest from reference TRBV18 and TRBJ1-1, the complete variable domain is NAGVMQNPRHLVRRRGQEARLRCSPMKGHSHVYWYRQLPEEGLKFMVYLQKENIIDESGMPKERFSAEFPKEGPSILRIQQVVRGDSAAYFCASSPFDGQNTEAFFGQGTRLTVV.

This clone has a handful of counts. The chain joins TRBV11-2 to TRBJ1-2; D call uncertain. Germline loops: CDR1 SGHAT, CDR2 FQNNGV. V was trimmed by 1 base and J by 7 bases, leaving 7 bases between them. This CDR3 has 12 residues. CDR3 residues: CASSLGGGGYTF. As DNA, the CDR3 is TGTGCCAGCAGCTTAGGGGGAGGTGGCTACACCTTC.

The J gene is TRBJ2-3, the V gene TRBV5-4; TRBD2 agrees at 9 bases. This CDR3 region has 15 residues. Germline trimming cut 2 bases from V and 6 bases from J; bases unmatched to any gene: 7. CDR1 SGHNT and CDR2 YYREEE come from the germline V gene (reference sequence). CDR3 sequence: CASSFVAGGKDTQYF. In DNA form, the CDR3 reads TGTGCCAGCAGCTTCGTGGCGGGGGGGAAGGATACGCAGTATTTT.

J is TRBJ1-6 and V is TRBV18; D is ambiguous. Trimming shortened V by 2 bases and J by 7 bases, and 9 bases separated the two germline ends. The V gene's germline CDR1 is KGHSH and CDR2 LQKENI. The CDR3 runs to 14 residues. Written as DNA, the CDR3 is TGTGCCAGCTCACCAGCCGTCCAGAATTCACCCCTCCACTTT. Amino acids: CASSPAVQNSPLHF.

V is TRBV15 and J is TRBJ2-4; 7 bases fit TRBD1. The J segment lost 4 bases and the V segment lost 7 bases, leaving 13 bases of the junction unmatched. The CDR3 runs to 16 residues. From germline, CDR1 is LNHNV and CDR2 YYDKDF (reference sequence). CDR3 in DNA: TGTGCCACCACCGCGTCCGACAGGGCCCCTAAAAACATTCAGTACTTC. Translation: CATTASDRAPKNIQYF.

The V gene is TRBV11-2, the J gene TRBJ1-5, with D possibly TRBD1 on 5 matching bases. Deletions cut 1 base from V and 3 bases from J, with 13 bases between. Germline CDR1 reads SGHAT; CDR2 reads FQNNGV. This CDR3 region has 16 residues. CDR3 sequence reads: CASSLGRTMTNQPQHF. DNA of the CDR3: TGTGCCAGCAGCTTAGGAAGGACAATGACCAATCAGCCCCAGCATTTT.

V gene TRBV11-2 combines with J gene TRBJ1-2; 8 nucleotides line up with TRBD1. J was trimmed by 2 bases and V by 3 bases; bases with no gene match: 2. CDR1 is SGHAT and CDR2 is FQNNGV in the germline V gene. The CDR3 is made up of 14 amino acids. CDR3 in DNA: TGTGCCAGCAGCTTTGGACAGGGAAACTATGGCTACACCTTC. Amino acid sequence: CASSFGQGNYGYTF.

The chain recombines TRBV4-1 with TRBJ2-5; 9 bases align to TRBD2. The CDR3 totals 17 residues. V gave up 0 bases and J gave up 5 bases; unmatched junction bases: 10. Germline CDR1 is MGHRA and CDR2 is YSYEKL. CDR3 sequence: CASSQDPAGGLRETQYF. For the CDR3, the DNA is TGCGCCAGCAGCCAAGATCCGGCGGGGGGGCTACGGGAGACCCAGTACTTC.

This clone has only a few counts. CDR3 residues: CASTEGVGYNQPQHF. In DNA form, the CDR3 reads TGTGCCAGTACCGAGGGGGTTGGGTACAATCAGCCCCAGCATTTT. The V gene is TRBV19, the J gene TRBJ1-5; a possible D gene is TRBD1 (6 bases). The CDR3 covers 15 residues. Germline CDR1 and CDR2: LNHDA and SQIVND (reference sequence). V was trimmed by 7 bases and J by 3 bases, leaving 16 bases between them.

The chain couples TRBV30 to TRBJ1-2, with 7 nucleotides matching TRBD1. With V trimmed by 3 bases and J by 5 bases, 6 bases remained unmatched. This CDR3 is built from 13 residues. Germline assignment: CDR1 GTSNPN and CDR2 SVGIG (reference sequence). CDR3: CAWRGTATYGYTF. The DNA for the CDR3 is TGTGCCTGGAGGGGGACAGCCACGTATGGCTACACCTTC.

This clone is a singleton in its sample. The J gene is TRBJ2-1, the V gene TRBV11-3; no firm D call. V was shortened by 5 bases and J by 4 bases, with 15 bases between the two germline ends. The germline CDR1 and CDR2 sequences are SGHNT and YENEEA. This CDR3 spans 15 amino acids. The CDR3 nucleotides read TGTGCCAGCAGCGTATCGTTGACTCCATACAATGAGCAGTTCTTC. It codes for CASSVSLTPYNEQFF. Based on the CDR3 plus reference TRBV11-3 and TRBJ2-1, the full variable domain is EAGVVQSPRYKIIEKKQPVAFWCNPISGHNTLYWYLQNLGQGPELLIRYENEEAVDDSQLPKDRFSAERLKGVDSTLKIQPAELGDSAVYLCASSVSLTPYNEQFFGPGTRLTVL.

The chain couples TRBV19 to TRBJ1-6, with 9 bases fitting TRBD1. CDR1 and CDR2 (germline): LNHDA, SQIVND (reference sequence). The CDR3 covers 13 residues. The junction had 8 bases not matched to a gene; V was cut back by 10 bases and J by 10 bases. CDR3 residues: CATGQGSRSPLHF. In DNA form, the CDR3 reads TGTGCCACAGGACAGGGGAGTCGGTCACCCCTCCACTTT.

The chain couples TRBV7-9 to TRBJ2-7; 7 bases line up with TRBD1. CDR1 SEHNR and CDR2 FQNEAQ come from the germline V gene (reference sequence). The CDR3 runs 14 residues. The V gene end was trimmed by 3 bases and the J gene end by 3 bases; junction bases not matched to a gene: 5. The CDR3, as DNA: TGTGCCAGCAGCTTGGCCGGGACAGTCTACGAGCAGTACTTC. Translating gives CASSLAGTVYEQYF.

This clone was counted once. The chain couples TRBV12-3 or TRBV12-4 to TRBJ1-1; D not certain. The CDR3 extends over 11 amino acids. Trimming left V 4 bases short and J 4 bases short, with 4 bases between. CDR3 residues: CASSWATEAFF. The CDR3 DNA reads TGTGCCAGCAGTTGGGCCACTGAAGCTTTCTTT.